This T cell receptor (beta chain) was identified in a study of blood T cell repertoires in COVID-19. Looking at the study overall: From the United States, Italy and Spain came samples of acute and convalescent COVID-19.

This CDR3 has 14 residues. In germline, CDR1 is LNHDA, CDR2 SQIVND (reference sequence). V was cut by 9 bases and J by 0 bases, with 12 bases left in between. In the authors' workflow: The assay estimated nucleated cells by amplifying reference gene primers. Profiling relied on immunoSEQ multiplex PCR, and the TCRdb table lists in-frame clones only, not all of them. That table supplies the V and J calls and clone size; D and trimming were determined from the DNA. The sample contains approximately 320,000 clones, over 75% of which appear only once. This clonotype originated in a human donor in a cohort sampled during active COVID-19. Sequencing used peripheral blood. V and J are TRBV19 and TRBJ1-3; possibly TRBD1 for D (5 bases). This CDR3 reads CASLGGFSGNTIYF. The CDR3 coding sequence is TGTGCCAGCTTGGGGGGGTTCTCTGGAAACACCATATATTTT.